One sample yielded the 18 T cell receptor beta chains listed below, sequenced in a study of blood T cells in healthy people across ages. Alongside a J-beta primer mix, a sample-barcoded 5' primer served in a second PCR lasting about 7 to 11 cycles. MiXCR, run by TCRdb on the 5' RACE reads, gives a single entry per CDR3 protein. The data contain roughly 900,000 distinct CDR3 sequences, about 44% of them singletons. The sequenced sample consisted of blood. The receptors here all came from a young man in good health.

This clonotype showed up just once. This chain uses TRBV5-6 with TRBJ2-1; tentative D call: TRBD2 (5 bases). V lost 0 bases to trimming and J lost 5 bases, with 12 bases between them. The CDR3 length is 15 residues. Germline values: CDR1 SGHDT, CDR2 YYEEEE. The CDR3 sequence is CASSLVGVGHNEQFF. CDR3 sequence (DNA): TGTGCCAGCAGCTTGGTCGGGGTCGGTCACAATGAGCAGTTCTTC.

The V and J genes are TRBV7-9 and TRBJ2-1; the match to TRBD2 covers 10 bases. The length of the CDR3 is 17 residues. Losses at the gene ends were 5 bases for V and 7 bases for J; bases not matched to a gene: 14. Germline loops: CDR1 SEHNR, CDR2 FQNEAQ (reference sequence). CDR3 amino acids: CASSNPRTSGSLNEQFF. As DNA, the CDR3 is TGTGCCAGCAGCAACCCCAGGACTAGCGGATCTTTAAATGAGCAGTTCTTC.

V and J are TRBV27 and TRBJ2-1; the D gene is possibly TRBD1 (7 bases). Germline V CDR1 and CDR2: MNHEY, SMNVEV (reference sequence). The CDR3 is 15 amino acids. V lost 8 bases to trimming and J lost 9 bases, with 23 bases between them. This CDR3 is CASGPIQGGISEQFF. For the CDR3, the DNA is TGTGCCAGCGGTCCTATCCAGGGGGGAATTAGTGAGCAGTTCTTC.

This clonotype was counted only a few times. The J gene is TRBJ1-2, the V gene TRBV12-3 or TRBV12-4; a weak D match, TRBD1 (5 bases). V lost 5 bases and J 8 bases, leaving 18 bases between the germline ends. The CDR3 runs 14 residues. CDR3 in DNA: TGTGCCAGCAGTAAGGTGGGGCCATCGGGAGGCTACACCTTC. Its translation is CASSKVGPSGGYTF.

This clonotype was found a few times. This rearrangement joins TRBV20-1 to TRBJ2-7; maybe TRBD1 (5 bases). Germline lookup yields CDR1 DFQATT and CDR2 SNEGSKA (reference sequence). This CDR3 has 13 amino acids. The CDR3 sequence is CSTVGQSSYEQYF. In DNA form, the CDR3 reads TGCAGCACTGTGGGGCAGTCGTCCTACGAGCAGTACTTC.

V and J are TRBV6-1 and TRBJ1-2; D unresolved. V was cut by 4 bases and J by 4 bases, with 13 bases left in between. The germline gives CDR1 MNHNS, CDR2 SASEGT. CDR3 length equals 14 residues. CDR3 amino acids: CASSAEQITYGYTF. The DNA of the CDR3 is TGTGCCAGCAGTGCAGAACAGATAACCTATGGCTACACCTTC.

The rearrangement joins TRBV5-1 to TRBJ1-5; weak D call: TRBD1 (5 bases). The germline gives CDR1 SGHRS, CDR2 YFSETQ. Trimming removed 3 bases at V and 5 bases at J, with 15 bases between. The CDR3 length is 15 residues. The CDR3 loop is CASSWPGTDYQPQHF. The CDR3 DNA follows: TGCGCCAGCAGCTGGCCCGGGACGGATTATCAGCCCCAGCATTTT.

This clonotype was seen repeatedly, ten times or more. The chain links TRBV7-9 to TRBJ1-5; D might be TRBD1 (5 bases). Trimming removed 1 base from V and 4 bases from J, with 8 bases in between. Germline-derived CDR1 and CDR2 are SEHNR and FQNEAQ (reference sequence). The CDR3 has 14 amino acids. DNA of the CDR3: TGTGCCAGCAGCTTAGACCAGGGAAATCAGCCCCAGCATTTT. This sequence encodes CASSLDQGNQPQHF.

CDR3 in DNA: TGTGCCAGCAGGCTGTCGGGGCAGGGCCTCTACAATGAGCAGTTCTTC. It is translated as CASRLSGQGLYNEQFF. The chain is built from TRBV12-3 or TRBV12-4 and TRBJ2-1; TRBD1 or TRBD2 may be the D gene (5 bases each). The length of the CDR3 is 16 residues. V was pared by 6 bases and J by 3 bases, with 18 bases between.

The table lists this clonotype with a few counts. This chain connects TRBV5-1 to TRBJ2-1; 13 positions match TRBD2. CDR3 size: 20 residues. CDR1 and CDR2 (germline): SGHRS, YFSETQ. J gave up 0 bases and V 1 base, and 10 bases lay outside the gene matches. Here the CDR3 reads CASSLPRTSGGAISYNEQFF. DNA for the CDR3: TGCGCCAGCAGCTTGCCCAGGACTAGCGGGGGTGCTATCTCCTACAATGAGCAGTTCTTC.

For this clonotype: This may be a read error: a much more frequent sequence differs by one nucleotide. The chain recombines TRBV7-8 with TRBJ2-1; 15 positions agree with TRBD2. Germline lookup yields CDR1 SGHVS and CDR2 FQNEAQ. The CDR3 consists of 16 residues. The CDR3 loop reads CVSSSGLAGGYNEQFF. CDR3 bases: TGTGTCAGCAGCTCGGGACTAGCGGGGGGTTACAATGAGCAGTTCTTC.

The CDR3 DNA reads TGTGCCAGCAGTTACTCCAGGGGGCGTAACTATGGCTACACCTTC. As protein: CASSYSRGRNYGYTF. The chain has TRBV27 and TRBJ1-2; 8 bases agree with TRBD1. Losses at the gene ends were 4 bases for V and 1 base for J; bases not matched to a gene: 5. CDR3 length equals 15 residues. Looked up from germline, CDR1 is MNHEY and CDR2 is SMNVEV (reference sequence).

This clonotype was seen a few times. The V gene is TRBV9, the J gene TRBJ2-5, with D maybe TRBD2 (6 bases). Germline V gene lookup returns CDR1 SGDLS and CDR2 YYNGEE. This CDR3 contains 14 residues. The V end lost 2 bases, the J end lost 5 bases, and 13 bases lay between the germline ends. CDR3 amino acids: CASSVGGGIETQYF. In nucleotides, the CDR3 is TGTGCCAGCAGCGTCGGTGGGGGGATCGAGACCCAGTACTTC.

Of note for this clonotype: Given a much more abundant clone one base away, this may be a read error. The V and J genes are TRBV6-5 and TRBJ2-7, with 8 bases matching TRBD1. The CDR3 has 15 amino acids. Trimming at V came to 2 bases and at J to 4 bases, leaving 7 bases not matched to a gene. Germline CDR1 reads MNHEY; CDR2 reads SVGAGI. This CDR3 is CASSYPLTGAYEQYF. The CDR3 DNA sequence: TGTGCCAGCAGTTACCCCCTGACAGGGGCATACGAGCAGTACTTC.

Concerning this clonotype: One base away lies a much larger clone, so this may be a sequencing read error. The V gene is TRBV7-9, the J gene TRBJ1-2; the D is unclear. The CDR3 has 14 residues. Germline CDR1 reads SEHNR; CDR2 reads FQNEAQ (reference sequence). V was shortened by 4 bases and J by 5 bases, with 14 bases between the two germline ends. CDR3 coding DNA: TGTGCCAGCAGCTCGGGAAGTCTAGGATATGGCTACACCTTC. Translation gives CASSSGSLGYGYTF.

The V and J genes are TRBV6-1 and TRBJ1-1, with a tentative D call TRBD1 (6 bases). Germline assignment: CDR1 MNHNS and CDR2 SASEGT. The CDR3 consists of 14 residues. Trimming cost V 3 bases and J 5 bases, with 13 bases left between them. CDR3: CASSDTGKATEAFF. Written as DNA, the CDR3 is TGTGCCAGCAGTGACACAGGGAAGGCAACTGAAGCTTTCTTT.

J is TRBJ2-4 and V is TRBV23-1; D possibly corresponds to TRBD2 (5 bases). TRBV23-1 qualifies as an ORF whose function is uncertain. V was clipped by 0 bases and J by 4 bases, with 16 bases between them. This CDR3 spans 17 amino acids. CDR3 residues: CASSQSWGDGAKNIQYF. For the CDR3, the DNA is TGCGCCAGCAGTCAATCCTGGGGAGATGGAGCTAAAAACATTCAGTACTTC.

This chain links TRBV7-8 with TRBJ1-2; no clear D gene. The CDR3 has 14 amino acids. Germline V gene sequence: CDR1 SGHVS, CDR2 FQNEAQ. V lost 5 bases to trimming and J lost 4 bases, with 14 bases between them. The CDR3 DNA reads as TGTGCCAGCAGCCCCAGCACGGCGACCTATGGCTACACCTTC. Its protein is CASSPSTATYGYTF.